The table lists the clone carrying this T cell receptor beta chain with a few counts. Its antigen is currently unknown. CDR1 and CDR2 (germline): MNHEY, SVGAGI. With 2 bases removed from V and 6 bases from J, the gap between germline ends came to 11 bases. CDR3 size: 14 residues. This sample was included in a study of early stage breast cancer tumors. Study in general: Of some 17 invasive breast tumors, about a dozen were hormone receptor-positive, HER2-negative. Study-level results: Enriched TCRB sequences shared across patients were mostly commonly generated sequences. Compared with adjacent normal breast, tumors showed around 2.5-fold denser, more clonal T cells.

Blood replicates held 0.5 ug DNA, tumor or normal breast approximately 1.5 ug, two each. TCRdb keeps only in-frame clones here, not all; method: immunoSEQ multiplex PCR. There are approximately 75,000 clones in the sample; more than 70% occur only once, and approximately 4.5% lies in the top ten. Sequencing was performed on blood. This chain uses TRBV6-5 with TRBJ1-3; D might be TRBD1 (5 bases). The receptor was isolated from a person aged 35-50 years with breast cancer. The CDR3 DNA is TGTGCCAGCAGTTACGGGGCGAACGAAAACACCATATATTTT. Protein: CASSYGANENTIYF.